This T cell receptor beta chain was obtained from a study of shared clonotypes between healthy human individuals. The data were produced by immunoSEQ multiplex PCR, yet TCRdb's version contains in-frame clones alone and is incomplete. The sample lists roughly 2.6 million clones; over 85% were seen once. V was pared by 0 bases and J by 5 bases, with 11 bases between. Germline V gene data show CDR1 as GTSNPN and CDR2 as SVGIG (reference sequence). The CDR3 is made up of 14 amino acids. Sequences were obtained from naive CD4+ T cells sorted from blood. Documented subset: CD45RA+ positively selected. The receptor's source is a man between 18 and 29 years old in good health. This sequence joins TRBV30 and TRBJ2-1; a weak D match, TRBD1 (6 bases). For the CDR3, the DNA is TGTGCCTGGAGTGTAGGGTACAGGGACAATGAGCAGTTCTTC. It specifies CAWSVGYRDNEQFF.